This T cell receptor beta chain appears in the sequencing data of a study of OX40 agonist ivuxolimab in advanced cancers. The CDR3 has 12 amino acids. Deletions cut 7 bases from V and 0 bases from J, with 6 bases between. Germline V gives CDR1 GTSNPN, CDR2 SVGIG (reference sequence). Using immunoSEQ multiplex PCR, the repertoire was profiled, and TCRdb retains in-frame clones only, with some absent. The sample carries more than 80,000 clones, around 92% recorded once. This clonotype originated in an adult with an advanced solid tumor such as melanoma, head and neck, liver or kidney cancer. This sample comprised CD4+ or CD8+ T cells sorted from blood, obtained in a trial of the OX40 agonist ivuxolimab. V usage is TRBV30 and J usage is TRBJ2-2; D ambiguous. CDR3 sequence (DNA): TGTGCCTTCGGCCCGAACACCGGGGAGCTGTTTTTT. Translated: CAFGPNTGELFF.